This T cell receptor (beta chain) was observed in a study of early T cells in non-severe SARS-CoV-2 infection. This clonotype was seen a handful of times. The CDR3 covers 15 residues. V lost 2 bases and J 0 bases, leaving 10 bases between the germline ends. CDR1 and CDR2 from the germline V gene are MNHNS and SASEGT. TCRdb fed the 5' RACE reads into MiXCR, producing one record per CDR3 protein. Of 50,000 to 70,000 distinct CDR3 sequences in the sample, under 15% are singletons; the top ten hold less than 12%. This chain connects TRBV6-1 to TRBJ1-1; D perhaps matches TRBD1 (6 bases). This sample comprised whole blood, obtained at baseline. The source of this sequence is an adult who was a healthcare worker with PCR-confirmed SARS-CoV-2 infection or an uninfected control (not recorded which). CDR3 loop: CASSEQGLMNTEAFF. CDR3 nucleotides: TGTGCCAGCAGTGAACAGGGGTTGATGAACACTGAAGCTTTCTTT.